The 24 T cell receptor beta chains below come from one sample, sequenced in a study of cytomegalovirus exposure and HLA in healthy donors. The study ran its PCR with 60 Vbeta and 13 Jbeta primers. This table comes from immunoSEQ multiplex PCR, and its TCRdb copy is limited to in-frame clones, with some not included. The data hold 150,000 to 200,000 clones, with approximately 73% observed a single time. The sample taken for sequencing was PBMCs. Receptors were obtained from a woman under 30 in good health and CMV-seropositive.

The chain has TRBV30 and TRBJ1-1; D remains ambiguous. The V gene lost 2 bases and the J gene lost 2 bases, with 6 bases spanning the gap. Germline V CDR1 and CDR2: GTSNPN, SVGIG (reference sequence). This CDR3 comprises 12 residues. The CDR3 here is CAWSRRNTEAFF. The DNA of the CDR3 is TGTGCCTGGAGTCGTAGAAACACTGAAGCTTTCTTT.

The J gene is TRBJ1-2, the V gene TRBV12-2; the D segment call TRBD1 is taken from the table without a DNA check. TRBV12-2 is shown as a pseudogene. CDR3 length equals 14 residues. Written as DNA, the CDR3 is TGTGCAAGTCGCTTAGCGGGACAGGGGGTTGGCTACACCTTC. It encodes CASRLAGQGVGYTF.

The V gene is TRBV2, the J gene TRBJ2-2; 9 positions match TRBD1. Germline trimming cut 6 bases from V and 6 bases from J; bases unmatched to any gene: 8. Germline loops: CDR1 SNHLY, CDR2 FYNNEI. The CDR3 spans 15 residues. The CDR3 region is CASRIDTGGPGELFF. The CDR3 DNA follows: TGTGCCAGCAGGATTGATACAGGGGGCCCCGGGGAGCTGTTTTTT.

V is TRBV19 and J is TRBJ1-1; D is unclear. Trimming removed 5 bases at V and 7 bases at J, with 11 bases between. The V gene's germline CDR1 is LNHDA and CDR2 SQIVND (reference sequence). The CDR3 totals 12 residues. The CDR3 nucleotides read TGTGCCAGTAGTCCCAGACACGGTGAAGCTTTCTTT. It codes for CASSPRHGEAFF. Supplemented by reference TRBV19 and TRBJ1-1, the full variable domain reads DGGITQSPKYLFRKEGQNVTLSCEQNLNHDAMYWYRQDPGQGLRLIYYSQIVNDFQKGDIAEGYSVSREKKESFPLTVTSAQKNPTAFYLCASSPRHGEAFFGQGTRLTVV.

This chain uses TRBV19 with TRBJ1-5; D remains ambiguous. Trimming took off 3 bases at V and 4 bases at J, with 13 bases between the two ends. The CDR3 is 15 residues long. In germline, CDR1 is LNHDA, CDR2 SQIVND (reference sequence). The CDR3 protein is CASSMAGLGNQPQHF. CDR3 coding DNA: TGTGCCAGTAGTATGGCAGGACTTGGGAATCAGCCCCAGCATTTT.

This chain joins TRBV30 and TRBJ1-2; TRBD1 matches at 11 bases. The junction had 7 bases not matched to a gene; V was cut back by 7 bases and J by 3 bases. CDR3 length equals 14 residues. Germline CDR1 reads GTSNPN; CDR2 reads SVGIG (reference sequence). The CDR3 bases are TGTGCCTTTACCGGGACAGGGGGTTACTATGGCTACACCTTC. Protein product: CAFTGTGGYYGYTF. The whole variable domain, remainder taken from reference TRBV30 and TRBJ1-2, is SQTIHQWPATLVQPVGSPLSLECTVEGTSNPNLYWYRQAAGRGLQLLFYSVGIGQISSEVPQNLSASRPQDRQFILSSKKLLLSDSGFYLCAFTGTGGYYGYTFGSGTRLTVV.

J is TRBJ2-5 and V is TRBV5-4, with TRBD2 matching over 10 bases. V was clipped by 1 base and J by 5 bases; unmatched bases: 5. The length of the CDR3 is 15 residues. CDR1 is SGHNT and CDR2 is YYREEE in the germline V gene (reference sequence). The CDR3 here is CASSLRSGGAETQYF. The CDR3 DNA sequence: TGTGCCAGCAGCTTGCGCAGCGGGGGGGCGGAGACCCAGTACTTC.

This clone was seen a single time. V and J are TRBV5-5 and TRBJ1-4; 9 bases fit TRBD1. CDR3 length equals 15 residues. Germline CDR1 and CDR2: SGHKS and YYEKEE (reference sequence). The V segment lost 4 bases and the J segment 5 bases; nucleotides outside the gene matches: 6. The CDR3 reads CASSTPGQGNEKLFF. The CDR3 coding sequence is TGTGCCAGCAGCACGCCGGGACAGGGAAATGAAAAACTGTTTTTT.

This clone came up a few times. The chain carries TRBV28 and TRBJ1-3; the D is unclear. CDR1 is MDHEN and CDR2 is SYDVKM in the germline V gene. The CDR3 has 15 residues. V was clipped by 5 bases and J by 2 bases, with 13 bases between them. The DNA for the CDR3 is TGTGCCAGCAGTACACCCGCGGGCCCTGGAAACACCATATATTTT. Its translation is CASSTPAGPGNTIYF.

This clone was seen a handful of times. The chain has TRBV7-3 and TRBJ1-1, with 8 bases aligning to TRBD1. V shed 4 bases, J shed 7 bases, and the junction held 5 bases outside the gene matches. The germline gives CDR1 SGHTA, CDR2 FQGTGA. This CDR3 contains 13 residues. CDR3 DNA sequence: TGTGCCAGCAGCTCAGGGACAGGCGATGAAGCTTTCTTT. Its translation: CASSSGTGDEAFF.

This clone was seen once. The V gene is TRBV7-3, the J gene TRBJ1-1; no clear D gene. Germline V gene data show CDR1 as SGHTA and CDR2 as FQGTGA. V was clipped by 10 bases and J by 1 base, with 13 bases between them. The CDR3 has 13 amino acids. In DNA, the CDR3 is TGTGCCAACCTGTCGAGAGAGAACACTGAAGCTTTCTTT. It yields the protein CANLSRENTEAFF.

CDR3 DNA sequence: TGTGCCAGCAGCGCGGGGACATCCAGCTCCTACAATGAGCAGTTCTTC. Translated, it gives CASSAGTSSSYNEQFF. V usage is TRBV9 and J usage is TRBJ2-1; D may be TRBD1 (6 bases). The CDR3 loop spans 16 amino acids. The ends were cut back, 3 bases at V and 0 bases at J, with 13 bases in the middle. Germline CDR1 and CDR2: SGDLS and YYNGEE.

The chain links TRBV27 to TRBJ1-2, with D possibly being TRBD1 (5 bases). V lost 4 bases, J lost 3 bases, and 12 bases lay in between. The CDR3 covers 14 residues. CDR1 and CDR2 (germline): MNHEY, SMNVEV (reference sequence). CDR3 loop: CASSSPGGYYGYTF. The CDR3, as DNA: TGTGCCAGCAGTTCCCCGGGGGGTTACTATGGCTACACCTTC.

V gene TRBV7-2 combines with J gene TRBJ2-1, with TRBD2 matching over 9 bases. With V trimmed by 6 bases and J by 7 bases, 7 bases remained unmatched. This CDR3 region has 14 residues. From germline, CDR1 is SGHTA and CDR2 FQGNSA. The chain's CDR3 is CASSLSGGRNEQFF. The CDR3 nucleotides read TGTGCCAGCAGTTTGAGCGGGGGGAGGAATGAGCAGTTCTTC.

With regard to this clone: One junction end disagrees with the germline gene, perhaps due to a read error. Other DNA sequences in the same sample also yield this CDR3. The V call is TRBV19, the J call TRBJ2-6; 9 positions match TRBD1. This CDR3 spans 20 amino acids. Germline CDR1 and CDR2: LNHDA and SQIVND (reference sequence). CDR3 residues: CASSLNPTRDRDSGANVLTF. CDR3 sequence (DNA): TGTGCCAGTTCCCTTAATCCTACCCGGGACAGGGACTCTGGGGCCAACGTCCTGACCTTC.

The rearrangement uses TRBV18 and TRBJ1-6; TRBD1 might be the D (6 bases). This CDR3 has 16 residues. The V and J ends lost 3 bases and 10 bases respectively, with 19 bases between them. Germline CDR1 is KGHSH and CDR2 is LQKENI. CDR3 in amino acids: CASSPGTGNSGSPLHF. DNA of the CDR3: TGTGCCAGCTCACCTGGTACAGGGAACAGTGGCTCACCCCTCCACTTT. Variable domain in full (rest from reference TRBV18 and TRBJ1-6): NAGVMQNPRHLVRRRGQEARLRCSPMKGHSHVYWYRQLPEEGLKFMVYLQKENIIDESGMPKERFSAEFPKEGPSILRIQQVVRGDSAAYFCASSPGTGNSGSPLHFGNGTRLTVT.

About this clone itself: Distinct nucleotide sequences in the sample also encode this CDR3. The CDR3 coding sequence is TGTGCCAGCAGTTCAGGGGGTGAAAAACTGTTTTTT. Translation: CASSSGGEKLFF. The chain carries TRBV6-5 and TRBJ1-4; 7 bases are a match to TRBD1. V gave up 4 bases and J gave up 7 bases; unmatched junction bases: 0. From germline, CDR1 is MNHEY and CDR2 SVGAGI. The CDR3 loop spans 12 amino acids.

This clone was detected only once. The V gene is TRBV5-1, the J gene TRBJ2-7; 15 bases are a match to TRBD2. The V gene's germline CDR1 is SGHRS and CDR2 YFSETQ. The CDR3 consists of 20 residues. The J segment lost 6 bases and the V segment lost 4 bases, leaving 20 bases of the junction unmatched. CDR3 region: CASSNGAPGLAGGLLGEQYF. CDR3 DNA sequence: TGCGCCAGCAGCAACGGGGCCCCGGGACTAGCGGGGGGCCTTCTAGGCGAGCAGTACTTC.

This sequence joins TRBV13 and TRBJ1-2; the D is unclear. The length of the CDR3 is 14 residues. V gave up 5 bases and J gave up 1 base, with 11 bases separating them. Germline V gives CDR1 PRHDT, CDR2 FYEKMQ (reference sequence). The DNA of the CDR3 is TGTGCCAGCAGCCCCCGGAGGTTTAACTATGGCTACACCTTC. It translates to CASSPRRFNYGYTF. Using reference TRBV13 and TRBJ1-2 for the parts outside the CDR3, the full variable domain is AAGVIQSPRHLIKEKRETATLKCYPIPRHDTVYWYQQGPGQDPQFLISFYEKMQSDKGSIPDRFSAQQFSDYHSELNMSSLELGDSALYFCASSPRRFNYGYTFGSGTRLTVV.

The rearrangement joins TRBV7-2 to TRBJ1-2; no definite D call. Deletions cut 7 bases from V and 0 bases from J, with 15 bases between. This CDR3 region has 15 residues. Germline V lookup: CDR1 SGHTA, CDR2 FQGNSA. DNA for the CDR3: TGTGCCAGCAACCTCGCCGGGTGGGCTAACTATGGCTACACCTTC. Amino acids: CASNLAGWANYGYTF.

On this clone itself: The CDR3 ends on some other residue instead of the conserved phenylalanine or tryptophan, so this is likely a read error. The rearrangement uses TRBV7-2 and TRBJ1-2; D is unresolved. The CDR3 contains 16 residues. V was trimmed by 1 base and J by 0 bases, leaving 12 bases between them. Germline V gene data show CDR1 as SGHTA and CDR2 as FQGNSA. The CDR3 DNA reads TGTGCCAGCAGCTTAGTACCCGGGTCCTCTAACTATGGCTACACCTCC. Its protein product is CASSLVPGSSNYGYTS.

This clone showed up just once. V and J are TRBV5-5 and TRBJ1-2; D uncertain. Germline V gene lookup returns CDR1 SGHKS and CDR2 YYEKEE (reference sequence). CDR3 size: 13 residues. Trimming removed 1 base at V and 8 bases at J, with 12 bases between. The CDR3 bases are TGTGCCAGCAGCTTGCAGATAACCCCAGGCTACACCTTC. Protein: CASSLQITPGYTF.

The V gene is TRBV7-3, the J gene TRBJ2-2; D perhaps matches TRBD2 (5 bases). In germline, CDR1 is SGHTA, CDR2 FQGTGA. Trimming removed 6 bases from V and 4 bases from J, with 12 bases in between. The CDR3 contains 14 residues. The CDR3 spells CASRLGFLTGELFF. The CDR3, as DNA: TGTGCCAGCAGACTAGGGTTCCTCACCGGGGAGCTGTTTTTT.

The chain has TRBV7-2 and TRBJ2-5; tentatively, D is TRBD1 (6 bases). Germline CDR1 reads SGHTA; CDR2 reads FQGNSA. The V end lost 5 bases, the J end lost 3 bases, and 16 bases lay between the germline ends. The CDR3 is made up of 15 amino acids. In DNA form, the CDR3 reads TGTGCCAGCAGCACTAGTACTACAGGGAAAGAGACCCAGTACTTC. This sequence encodes CASSTSTTGKETQYF.